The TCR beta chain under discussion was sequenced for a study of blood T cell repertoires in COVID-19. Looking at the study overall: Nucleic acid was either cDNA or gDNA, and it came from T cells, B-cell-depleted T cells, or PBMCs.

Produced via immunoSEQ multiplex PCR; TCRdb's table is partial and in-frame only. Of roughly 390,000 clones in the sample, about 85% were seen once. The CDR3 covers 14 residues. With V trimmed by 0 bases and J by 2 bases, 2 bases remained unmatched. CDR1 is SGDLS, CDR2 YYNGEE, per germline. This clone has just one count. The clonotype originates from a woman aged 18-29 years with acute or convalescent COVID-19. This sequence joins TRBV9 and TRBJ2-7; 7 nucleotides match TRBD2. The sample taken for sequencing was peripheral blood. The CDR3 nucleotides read TGTGCCAGCAGCGTAGTCGGGACTACCTACGAGCAGTACTTC. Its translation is CASSVVGTTYEQYF.